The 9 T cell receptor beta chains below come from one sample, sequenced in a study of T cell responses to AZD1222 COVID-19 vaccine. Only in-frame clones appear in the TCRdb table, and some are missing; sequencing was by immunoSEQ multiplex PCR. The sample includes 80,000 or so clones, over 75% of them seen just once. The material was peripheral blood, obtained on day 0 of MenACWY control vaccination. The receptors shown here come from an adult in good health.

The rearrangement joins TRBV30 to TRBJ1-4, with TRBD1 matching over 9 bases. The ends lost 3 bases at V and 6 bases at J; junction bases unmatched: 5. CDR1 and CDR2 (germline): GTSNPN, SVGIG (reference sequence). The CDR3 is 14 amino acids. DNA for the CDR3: TGTGCCTGGAGCAACAGGGGGCAGCATGAAAAACTGTTTTTT. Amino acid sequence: CAWSNRGQHEKLFF.

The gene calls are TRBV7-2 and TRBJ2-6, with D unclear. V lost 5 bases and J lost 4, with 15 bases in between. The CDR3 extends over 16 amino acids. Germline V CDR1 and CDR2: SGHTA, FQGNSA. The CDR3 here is CASSPQRPAGANVLTF. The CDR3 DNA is TGTGCCAGCAGCCCCCAGAGACCTGCCGGGGCCAACGTCCTGACTTTC.

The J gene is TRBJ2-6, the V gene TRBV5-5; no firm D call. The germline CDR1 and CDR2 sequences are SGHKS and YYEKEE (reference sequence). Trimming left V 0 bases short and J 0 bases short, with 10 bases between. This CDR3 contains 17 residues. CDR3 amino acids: CASSLAPIASGANVLTF. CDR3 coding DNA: TGTGCCAGCAGCTTGGCCCCTATAGCCTCTGGGGCCAACGTCCTGACTTTC.

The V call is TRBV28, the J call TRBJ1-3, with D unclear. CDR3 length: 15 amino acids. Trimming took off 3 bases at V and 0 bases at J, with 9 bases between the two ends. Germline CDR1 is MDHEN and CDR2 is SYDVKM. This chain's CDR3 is CASSFGQSSGNTIYF. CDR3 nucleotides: TGTGCCAGCAGTTTTGGGCAGAGCTCTGGAAACACCATATATTTT.

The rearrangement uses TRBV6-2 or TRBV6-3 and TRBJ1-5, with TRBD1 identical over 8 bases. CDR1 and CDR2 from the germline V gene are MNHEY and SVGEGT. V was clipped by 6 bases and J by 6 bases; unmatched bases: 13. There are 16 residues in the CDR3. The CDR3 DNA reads TGTGCCAGCAGCCCTCACCCAGGGGGCAGGGCTCAGCCCCAGCATTTT. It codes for CASSPHPGGRAQPQHF.

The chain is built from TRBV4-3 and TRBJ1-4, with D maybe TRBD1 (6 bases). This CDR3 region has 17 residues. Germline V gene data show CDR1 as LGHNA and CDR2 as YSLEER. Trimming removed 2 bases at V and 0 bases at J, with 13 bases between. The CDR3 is CASSQRGGFATNEKLFF. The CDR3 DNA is TGCGCCAGCAGCCAAAGGGGGGGCTTCGCAACTAATGAAAAACTGTTTTTT.

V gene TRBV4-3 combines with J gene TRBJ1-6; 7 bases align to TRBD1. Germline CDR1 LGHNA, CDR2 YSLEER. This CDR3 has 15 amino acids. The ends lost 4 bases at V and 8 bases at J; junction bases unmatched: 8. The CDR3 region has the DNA TGCGCCAGCAGCCCGGGGACAGTAGGATATTCACCCCTCCACTTT. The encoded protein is CASSPGTVGYSPLHF.

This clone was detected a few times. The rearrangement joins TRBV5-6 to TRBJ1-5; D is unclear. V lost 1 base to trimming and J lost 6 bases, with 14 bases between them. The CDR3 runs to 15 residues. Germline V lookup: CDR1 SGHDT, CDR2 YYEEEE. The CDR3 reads CASSLSLGIGQPQHF. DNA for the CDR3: TGTGCCAGCAGCTTGTCTTTGGGGATAGGTCAGCCCCAGCATTTT.

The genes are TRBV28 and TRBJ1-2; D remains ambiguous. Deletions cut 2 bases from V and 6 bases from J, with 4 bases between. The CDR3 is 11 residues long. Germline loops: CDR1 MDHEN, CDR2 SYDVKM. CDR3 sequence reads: CASSLNHGYTF. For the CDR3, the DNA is TGTGCCAGCAGTTTAAACCATGGCTACACCTTC.